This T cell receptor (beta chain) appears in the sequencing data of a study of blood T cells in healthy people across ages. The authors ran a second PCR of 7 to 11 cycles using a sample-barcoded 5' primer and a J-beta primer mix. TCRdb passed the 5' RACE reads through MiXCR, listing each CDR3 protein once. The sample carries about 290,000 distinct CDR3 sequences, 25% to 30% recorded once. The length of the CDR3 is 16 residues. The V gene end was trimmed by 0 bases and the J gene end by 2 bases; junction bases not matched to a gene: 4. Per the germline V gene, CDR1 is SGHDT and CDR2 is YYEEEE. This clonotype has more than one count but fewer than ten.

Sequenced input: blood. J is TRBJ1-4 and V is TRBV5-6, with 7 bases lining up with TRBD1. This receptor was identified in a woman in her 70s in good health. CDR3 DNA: TGTGCCAGCAGCTTGGGCAGGGGGTTGACTAATGAAAAACTGTTTTTT. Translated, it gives CASSLGRGLTNEKLFF.